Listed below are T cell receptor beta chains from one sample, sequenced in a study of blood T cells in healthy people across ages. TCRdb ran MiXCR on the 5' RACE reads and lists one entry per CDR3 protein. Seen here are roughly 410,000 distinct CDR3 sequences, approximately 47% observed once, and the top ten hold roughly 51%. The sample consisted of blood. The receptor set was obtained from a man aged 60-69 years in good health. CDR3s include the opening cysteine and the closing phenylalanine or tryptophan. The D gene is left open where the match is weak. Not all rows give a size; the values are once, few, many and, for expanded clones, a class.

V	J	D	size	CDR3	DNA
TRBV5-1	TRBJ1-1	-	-	CASRQRAGTSNSGTEAFF	TGCGCCAGCAGGCAGAGAGCCGGGACCTCCAACTCGGGCACTGAAGCTTTCTTT
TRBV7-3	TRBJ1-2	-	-	CASSFGGRYGYTF	TGTGCCAGCAGCTTCGGGGGTCGCTATGGCTACACCTTC
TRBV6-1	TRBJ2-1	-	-	CASSLLPGRSSYNEQFF	TGTGCCAGCAGCCTTCTCCCCGGGCGGAGCTCCTACAATGAGCAGTTCTTC
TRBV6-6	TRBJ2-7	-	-	CASSADRTHEQYF	TGTGCCAGCAGTGCCGACAGGACCCACGAGCAGTACTTC
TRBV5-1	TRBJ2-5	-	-	CASSLGLPGGVYQETQYF	TGCGCCAGCAGCTTGGGGCTTCCCGGCGGGGTGTACCAAGAGACCCAGTACTTC
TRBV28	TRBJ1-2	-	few	CASSLYQVTYTF	TGTGCCAGCAGTTTATACCAAGTCACCTACACCTTC
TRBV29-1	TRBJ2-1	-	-	CSVRTTGNEQFF	TGCAGCGTCCGGACAACAGGGAATGAGCAGTTCTTC
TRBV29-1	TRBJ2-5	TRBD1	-	CSVAGQEETQYF	TGCAGCGTGGCAGGACAGGAAGAGACCCAGTACTTC
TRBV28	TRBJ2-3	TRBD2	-	CASSQQAGGTDTQYF	TGTGCCAGCAGCCAGCAAGCGGGAGGGACAGATACGCAGTATTTT
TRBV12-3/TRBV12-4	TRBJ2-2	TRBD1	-	CASIPTRGRGIPANTGELFF	TGCGCCAGCATCCCCACGAGGGGCAGGGGGATCCCCGCGAACACCGGGGAGCTGTTTTTT
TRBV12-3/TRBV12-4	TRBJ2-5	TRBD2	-	CASLRRGGKETQYF	TGTGCCAGCCTCCGGCGCGGGGGAAAAGAGACCCAGTACTTC
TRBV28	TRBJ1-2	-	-	CASSTDSGHYGYTF	TGTGCCAGCAGTACAGACTCTGGGCACTATGGCTACACCTTC
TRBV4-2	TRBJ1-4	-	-	CASSQEGQSTNEKLFF	TGTGCCAGCAGCCAAGAAGGACAGTCAACTAATGAAAAACTGTTTTTT
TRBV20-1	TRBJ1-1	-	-	CSKGGFRNTEAFF	TGCAGTAAGGGGGGATTCCGGAACACTGAAGCTTTCTTT
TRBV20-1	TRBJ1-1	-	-	CSARDRGRRSEAFF	TGCAGTGCTAGAGATCGAGGAAGAAGGTCCGAAGCTTTCTTT
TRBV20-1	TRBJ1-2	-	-	CSASTGNYGYTF	TGCAGTGCTAGCACAGGGAACTATGGCTACACCTTC
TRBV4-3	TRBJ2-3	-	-	CASRQDNGDTQYF	TGCGCCAGCCGCCAAGATAACGGGGATACGCAGTATTTT
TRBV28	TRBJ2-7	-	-	CASSLEQGFYEQYF	TGTGCCAGCAGTTTAGAACAGGGCTTCTACGAGCAGTACTTC
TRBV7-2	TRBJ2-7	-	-	CASSPSWTISYEQYF	TGTGCCAGCAGCCCGAGTTGGACGATCTCCTACGAGCAGTACTTC
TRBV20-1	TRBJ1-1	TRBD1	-	CSARQGAGTEAFF	TGCAGTGCCAGACAGGGGGCGGGTACTGAAGCTTTCTTT
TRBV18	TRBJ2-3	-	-	CASSPLIRTDTQYF	TGTGCCAGCTCACCACTTATTCGGACAGATACGCAGTATTTT
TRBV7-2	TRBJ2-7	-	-	CASSPTSQQYF	TGTGCCAGCAGCCCAACTAGCCAGCAGTACTTC
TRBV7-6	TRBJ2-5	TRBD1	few	CASSSLPTGGEVQETQYF	TGTGCCAGCAGCTCACTTCCGACAGGGGGCGAGGTTCAAGAGACCCAGTACTTC
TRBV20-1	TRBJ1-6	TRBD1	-	CSAALDRLPHF	TGCAGTGCTGCCCTGGACAGGCTCCCCCACTTT
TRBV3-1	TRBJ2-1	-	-	CASRSRDEGDEQFF	TGTGCCAGCAGGTCACGGGACGAGGGGGATGAGCAGTTCTTC
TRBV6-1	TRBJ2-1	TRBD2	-	CASSARLAGGSTEQFF	TGTGCCAGCAGTGCGAGGCTAGCGGGGGGTTCTACTGAGCAGTTCTTC
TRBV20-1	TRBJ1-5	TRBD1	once	CSAHDRGRNQPQHF	TGCAGTGCGCATGACAGGGGACGCAATCAGCCCCAGCATTTT
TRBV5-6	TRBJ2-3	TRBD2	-	CASNRLAAAHTDTQYF	TGTGCCAGCAACAGACTAGCGGCGGCACACACAGATACGCAGTATTTT
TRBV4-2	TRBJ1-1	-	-	CVSSQVQRNTEAFF	TGTGTCAGCAGCCAGGTACAGAGGAACACTGAAGCTTTCTTT
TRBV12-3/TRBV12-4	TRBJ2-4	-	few	CASSQSDGKNIQYF	TGTGCCAGCAGCCAATCGGACGGGAAAAACATTCAGTACTTC
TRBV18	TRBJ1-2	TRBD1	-	CASSPRQGFSKDGYTF	TGTGCCAGCTCACCTCGACAGGGGTTTAGTAAGGATGGCTACACCTTC
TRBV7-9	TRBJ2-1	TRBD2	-	CASSPIAGAYNEQFF	TGTGCCAGCAGCCCCATAGCGGGTGCCTACAATGAGCAGTTCTTC
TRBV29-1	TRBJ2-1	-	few	CSVEGGFYGNEQFF	TGCAGCGTTGAAGGAGGGTTTTATGGCAATGAGCAGTTCTTC
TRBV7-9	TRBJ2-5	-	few	CASSLALARAYQETQYF	TGTGCCAGCAGCTTAGCGCTTGCCAGGGCTTACCAAGAGACCCAGTACTTC
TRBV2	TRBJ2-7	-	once	CASSVSGDEQYF	TGTGCCAGCAGTGTCAGTGGCGATGAGCAGTACTTC
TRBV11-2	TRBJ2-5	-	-	CASSETSQETQYF	TGTGCCAGCAGCGAAACTAGCCAAGAGACCCAGTACTTC
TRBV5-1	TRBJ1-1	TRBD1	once	CASSLAQGQGGTEAFF	TGCGCCAGCAGCTTGGCCCAGGGACAGGGAGGCACTGAAGCTTTCTTT
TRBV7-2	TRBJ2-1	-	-	CASSLRTTSSYNEQFF	TGTGCCAGCAGCTTAAGGACGACGAGCTCCTACAATGAGCAGTTCTTC
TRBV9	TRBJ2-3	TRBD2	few	CASSYATSGGISTDTQYF	TGTGCCAGCAGCTACGCGACTAGCGGGGGGATTAGCACAGATACGCAGTATTTT
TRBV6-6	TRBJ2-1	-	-	CASSYSRGRLNNEQFF	TGTGCCAGCAGTTACTCGAGGGGGAGGTTGAACAATGAGCAGTTCTTC
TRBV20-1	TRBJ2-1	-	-	CSAEGTSSYNEQFF	TGCAGTGCAGAAGGGACTTCCTCCTACAATGAGCAGTTCTTC
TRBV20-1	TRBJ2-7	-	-	CSASNRGWSEQYF	TGCAGTGCTAGTAATAGGGGCTGGAGCGAGCAGTACTTC
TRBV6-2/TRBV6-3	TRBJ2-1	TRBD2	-	CASRPSGLAGAEQFF	TGTGCCAGCAGACCTTCCGGACTAGCGGGAGCTGAGCAGTTCTTC
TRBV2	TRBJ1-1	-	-	CASAGDNREAFF	TGTGCCAGCGCCGGGGACAACCGTGAAGCTTTCTTT
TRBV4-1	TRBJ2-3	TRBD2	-	CASSHLTSGSADTQYF	TGCGCCAGCAGTCACCTAACTAGCGGGAGCGCAGATACGCAGTATTTT
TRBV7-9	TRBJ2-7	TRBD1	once	CASSFSGGPSQQYF	TGTGCCAGCAGCTTTTCAGGGGGCCCCTCACAGCAGTACTTC
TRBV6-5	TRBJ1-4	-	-	CASRTQGEVNEKLFF	TGTGCCAGCAGAACCCAGGGAGAAGTTAATGAAAAACTGTTTTTT
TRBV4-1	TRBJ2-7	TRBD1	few	CASSQGIAGGYSYEQYF	TGCGCCAGCAGCCAAGGGATCGCAGGGGGATACTCCTACGAGCAGTACTTC
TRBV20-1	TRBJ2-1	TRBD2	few	CSATEREVLYNEQFF	TGCAGTGCAACCGAGCGGGAGGTCCTTTACAATGAGCAGTTCTTC